The 28 T cell receptor beta chains below come from one sample, sequenced in a study of cytomegalovirus exposure and HLA in healthy donors. The PCR ran on 60 Vbeta and 13 Jbeta primers. Sequenced by immunoSEQ multiplex PCR; TCRdb stores in-frame clones only, minus some. The table has about 160,000 clones, 82% seen once. Specimen: PBMCs. The receptors were sampled from a girl between 10 and 17 years old in good health and CMV-seropositive.

The rearrangement joins TRBV27 to TRBJ2-1, with 8 nucleotides matching TRBD2. Germline loops: CDR1 MNHEY, CDR2 SMNVEV (reference sequence). Trimming at V came to 3 bases and at J to 0 bases, leaving 7 bases not matched to a gene. The CDR3 covers 17 residues. The CDR3 reads CASSFGGLAGSYNEQFF. In nucleotides, the CDR3 is TGTGCCAGCAGTTTTGGTGGCCTAGCGGGCTCCTACAATGAGCAGTTCTTC.

The CDR3: CASSVHPDRGQETQYF. DNA of the CDR3: TGTGCCAGTAGTGTCCATCCAGACAGGGGGCAAGAGACCCAGTACTTC. The rearrangement joins TRBV19 to TRBJ2-5; 9 nucleotides match TRBD1. The V and J ends lost 5 bases and 2 bases, in that order; junction bases with no gene match: 9. Germline CDR1 and CDR2: LNHDA and SQIVND (reference sequence). This CDR3 region has 16 residues.

This clone is a singleton in its sample. This sequence joins TRBV18 and TRBJ2-7; D remains unclear. Trimming left V 1 base short and J 4 bases short, with 8 bases between. The CDR3 length is 13 residues. Germline V gives CDR1 KGHSH, CDR2 LQKENI. The CDR3 is CASSPQRVYEQYF. In nucleotides, the CDR3 is TGTGCCAGCTCACCACAACGAGTTTACGAGCAGTACTTC. The entire variable domain, with the rest obtained from reference TRBV18 and TRBJ2-7, is as follows: NAGVMQNPRHLVRRRGQEARLRCSPMKGHSHVYWYRQLPEEGLKFMVYLQKENIIDESGMPKERFSAEFPKEGPSILRIQQVVRGDSAAYFCASSPQRVYEQYFGPGTRLTVT.

This clone has more than one count but fewer than ten. CDR3 coding DNA: TGTGCCTGGAGTGTGGCCTCTGGAAACACCATATATTTT. Translation: CAWSVASGNTIYF. This chain uses TRBV30 with TRBJ1-3, with D unresolved. V shed 0 bases and J shed 0 bases, with 3 bases lying between them. The CDR3 sequence is 13 residues long. The V gene's germline CDR1 is GTSNPN and CDR2 SVGIG (reference sequence).

This chain connects TRBV25-1 to TRBJ2-7; D is perhaps TRBD1 (5 bases). The germline CDR1 and CDR2 sequences are MGHDK and SYGVNS. V was clipped by 5 bases and J by 0 bases, with 20 bases between them. The CDR3 runs to 17 residues. CDR3 sequence: CASSSPLGPLNSYEQYF. CDR3 in DNA: TGTGCCAGCAGTTCCCCCTTGGGGCCTCTAAACTCCTACGAGCAGTACTTC.

The gene calls are TRBV20-1 and TRBJ1-2; D remains unclear. There are 11 residues in the CDR3. Germline V gene sequence: CDR1 DFQATT, CDR2 SNEGSKA (reference sequence). V was trimmed by 3 bases and J by 8 bases, leaving 10 bases between them. This CDR3 reads CSARYPRGYTF. CDR3 in DNA: TGCAGTGCTAGGTATCCGCGGGGCTACACCTTC.

The chain combines TRBV30 with TRBJ2-1; 12 positions agree with TRBD1. The germline V gene has CDR1 GTSNPN and CDR2 SVGIG (reference sequence). The V gene end was trimmed by 5 bases and the J gene end by 5 bases; junction bases not matched to a gene: 4. There are 14 residues in the CDR3. CDR3 in amino acids: CAWGTGGYHNEQFF. CDR3 sequence (DNA): TGTGCCTGGGGGACAGGGGGCTATCACAATGAGCAGTTCTTC. Drawing the rest from reference TRBV30 and TRBJ2-1, the complete variable domain is SQTIHQWPATLVQPVGSPLSLECTVEGTSNPNLYWYRQAAGRGLQLLFYSVGIGQISSEVPQNLSASRPQDRQFILSSKKLLLSDSGFYLCAWGTGGYHNEQFFGPGTRLTVL.

V is TRBV27 and J is TRBJ1-4, with 9 nucleotides matching TRBD1. Trimming took 5 bases from V and 1 from J; bases not matched to a gene: 5. The CDR3 covers 16 residues. Germline CDR1 is MNHEY and CDR2 is SMNVEV (reference sequence). CDR3 in amino acids: CASSPGQGGTNEKLFF. In nucleotides, the CDR3 is TGTGCCAGCAGTCCGGGACAGGGAGGAACTAATGAAAAACTGTTTTTT.

The chain uses TRBV11-3 and TRBJ2-1; D is perhaps TRBD1 (6 bases). Trimming pared 5 bases from V and 0 bases from J, leaving 14 bases between. The CDR3 consists of 16 residues. Germline V lookup: CDR1 SGHNT, CDR2 YENEEA. The DNA of the CDR3 is TGTGCCAGCAGCGCCGCCGGGACAAACTCCTACAATGAGCAGTTCTTC. Translation gives CASSAAGTNSYNEQFF.

The genes are TRBV7-2 and TRBJ1-2; 11 bases are a match to TRBD1. J gave up 5 bases and V 1 base, and 6 bases lay outside the gene matches. The germline V gene encodes CDR1 SGHTA and CDR2 FQGNSA. The CDR3 runs to 16 residues. The CDR3 protein is CASSLVGQGAVYGYTF. The CDR3 nucleotides read TGTGCCAGCAGCTTAGTAGGACAGGGGGCTGTTTATGGCTACACCTTC.

The chain links TRBV5-1 to TRBJ2-1, with 15 positions matching TRBD2. The V and J ends lost 1 base and 8 bases, in that order; junction bases with no gene match: 4. The length of the CDR3 is 16 residues. Germline lookup yields CDR1 SGHRS and CDR2 YFSETQ. DNA of the CDR3: TGCGCCAGCAGCTTGAGGGGACTAGCGGGAGGTGATGAGCAGTTCTTC. This gives the protein CASSLRGLAGGDEQFF.

This rearrangement joins TRBV29-1 to TRBJ2-7; TRBD1 matches at 12 bases. The CDR3 consists of 13 residues. Germline V gene lookup returns CDR1 SQVTM and CDR2 ANQGSEA. The V segment lost 3 bases and the J segment 5 bases; nucleotides outside the gene matches: 2. CDR3 sequence: CSVDGTGGNEQYF. The CDR3 DNA sequence: TGCAGCGTTGATGGGACAGGGGGCAACGAGCAGTACTTC.

The DNA for the CDR3 is TGCGCCAGCTCCGGGACAGGTTGGGGCAATGAGCAGTTCTTC. It codes for CASSGTGWGNEQFF. The J gene is TRBJ2-1, the V gene TRBV10-1, with 8 bases identical to TRBD1. Germline V gene sequence: CDR1 WNHNN, CDR2 SYGVQD (reference sequence). J lost 6 bases, V lost 8 bases, and 9 bases had no gene match. The length of the CDR3 is 14 residues.

This chain joins TRBV5-1 and TRBJ2-3; tentative D call: TRBD2 (6 bases). Germline CDR1 reads SGHRS; CDR2 reads YFSETQ. This CDR3 is built from 16 residues. V lost 0 bases, J lost 0 bases, and 11 bases lay in between. The CDR3 loop reads CASSLAAGRSTDTQYF. CDR3 sequence (DNA): TGCGCCAGCAGCTTGGCTGCGGGACGAAGCACAGATACGCAGTATTTT. Looking up the rest from reference TRBV5-1 and TRBJ2-3 gives the full variable domain: KAGVTQTPRYLIKTRGQQVTLSCSPISGHRSVSWYQQTPGQGLQFLFEYFSETQRNKGNFPGRFSGRQFSNSRSEMNVSTLELGDSALYLCASSLAAGRSTDTQYFGPGTRLTVL.

This chain links TRBV6-5 with TRBJ2-5; 8 bases match TRBD1. The J call is doubtful: the DNA matches TRBJ2-7 better. Germline lookup yields CDR1 MNHEY and CDR2 SVGAGI. This CDR3 is built from 15 residues. The CDR3 protein is CASRTERQGSYEQYF. The CDR3 DNA follows: TGTGCCAGCAGAACCGAGAGACAGGGGTCCTACGAGCAGTACTTC.

The rearrangement links TRBV25-1 to TRBJ2-3; no clear D gene. The CDR3 sequence is 10 residues long. V dropped 5 bases and J dropped 6 bases, with 3 bases sitting between them. Germline V CDR1 and CDR2: MGHDK, SYGVNS. The CDR3 region has the DNA TGTGCCAGCAGTAGCGATACGCAGTATTTT. The encoded protein is CASSSDTQYF.

This clone was seen a few times. Other DNA sequences in the same sample also yield this CDR3. The chain uses TRBV27 and TRBJ2-7; D remains ambiguous. The length of the CDR3 is 12 residues. V was clipped by 5 bases and J by 0 bases, with 5 bases between them. Per the germline V gene, CDR1 is MNHEY and CDR2 is SMNVEV (reference sequence). CDR3 DNA: TGTGCCAGCAGTCCTAGCTCCTACGAGCAGTACTTC. It encodes CASSPSSYEQYF.

This clone was picked up a small number of times. The chain couples TRBV29-1 to TRBJ1-2; TRBD1 is a possible D gene (6 bases). The CDR3 runs to 15 residues. Trimming cost V 7 bases and J 0 bases, with 18 bases left between them. Germline V lookup: CDR1 SQVTM, CDR2 ANQGSEA. CDR3 region: CSAKDSGTANYGYTF. The CDR3 DNA reads as TGCAGCGCCAAGGACAGCGGAACAGCTAACTATGGCTACACCTTC.

This chain joins TRBV30 and TRBJ1-1; 7 nucleotides line up with TRBD1. V was pared by 7 bases and J by 6 bases, with 8 bases of the junction left unmatched. Germline CDR1 and CDR2: GTSNPN and SVGIG (reference sequence). The CDR3 has 12 amino acids. Here the CDR3 DNA reads TGTGCCTCGACAGGGACGGGGGCTGAAGCTTTCTTT. Amino acid sequence: CASTGTGAEAFF.

This clone has a single count. The J gene is TRBJ1-1, the V gene TRBV28; no clear D gene. V lost 7 bases, J lost 0 bases, and 18 bases lay in between. The CDR3 is 16 amino acids. CDR1 and CDR2 from the germline V gene are MDHEN and SYDVKM. The CDR3 loop is CASTPYTQPLNTEAFF. The CDR3 bases are TGTGCCAGCACCCCCTACACACAGCCACTGAACACTGAAGCTTTCTTT.

This rearrangement joins TRBV18 to TRBJ2-1; 9 nucleotides align to TRBD1. The trim removed 3 bases at V and 0 bases at J, leaving 15 bases unmatched. This CDR3 comprises 20 residues. Per germline, CDR1 KGHSH and CDR2 LQKENI. CDR3 amino acids: CASSPLRDRVEGGSYNEQFF. In DNA, the CDR3 is TGTGCCAGCTCACCCCTCCGGGACAGGGTTGAGGGAGGCTCCTACAATGAGCAGTTCTTC.

The V and J genes are TRBV29-1 and TRBJ1-2; possibly TRBD1 for D (6 bases). The CDR3 consists of 15 residues. V lost 6 bases to trimming and J lost 2 bases, with 19 bases between them. Germline V gives CDR1 SQVTM, CDR2 ANQGSEA. In nucleotides, the CDR3 is TGCAGCGTCAAAATTGGGGGGGCCGGAAACTATGGCTACACCTTC. Residues: CSVKIGGAGNYGYTF.

The CDR3 DNA reads TGTGCCAGCAGTTTGGCAGGAAACTATGGCTACACCTTC. Translation gives CASSLAGNYGYTF. J is TRBJ1-2 and V is TRBV27; unclear D gene. CDR3 length: 13 residues. Germline V gene lookup returns CDR1 MNHEY and CDR2 SMNVEV (reference sequence). Trimming left V 3 bases short and J 2 bases short, with 7 bases between.

The gene calls are TRBV2 and TRBJ2-7; the match to TRBD2 covers 16 bases. Germline CDR1 reads SNHLY; CDR2 reads FYNNEI. The ends lost 8 bases at V and 0 bases at J; junction bases unmatched: 10. The length of the CDR3 is 18 residues. The CDR3 region is CASLGLAGGLDNSYEQYF. The DNA for the CDR3 is TGTGCCAGCCTGGGACTAGCGGGAGGGCTTGATAACTCCTACGAGCAGTACTTC.

This clone was observed a handful of times. The rearrangement joins TRBV5-1 to TRBJ1-1; TRBD1 agrees at 7 bases. The length of the CDR3 is 14 residues. The ends lost 3 bases at V and 5 bases at J; junction bases unmatched: 7. Germline loops: CDR1 SGHRS, CDR2 YFSETQ. The DNA for the CDR3 is TGCGCCAGCAGCTCCTACAGGGGTGGTACTGAAGCTTTCTTT. This codes for CASSSYRGGTEAFF.

The chain uses TRBV7-2 and TRBJ2-1, with D perhaps matching TRBD2 (7 bases). The ends were cut back, 2 bases at V and 8 bases at J, with 16 bases in the middle. Germline-derived CDR1 and CDR2 are SGHTA and FQGNSA. This CDR3 has 15 residues. In nucleotides, the CDR3 is TGTGCCAGCAGCTTACCGGGGGGCGGGACCCATGAGCAGTTCTTC. Translating gives CASSLPGGGTHEQFF.

The chain links TRBV9 to TRBJ1-2; weak D call: TRBD1 (6 bases). Trimming took off 6 bases at V and 6 bases at J, with 12 bases between the two ends. CDR1 is SGDLS, CDR2 YYNGEE, per germline. The CDR3 length is 12 residues. The CDR3 bases are TGTGCCAGCACCGGTAGGGGGAATGGCTACACCTTC. Its protein is CASTGRGNGYTF. The full variable domain, with the rest looked up from reference TRBV9 and TRBJ1-2, is DSGVTQTPKHLITATGQRVTLRCSPRSGDLSVYWYQQSLDQGLQFLIQYYNGEERAKGNILERFSAQQFPDLHSELNLSSLELGDSALYFCASTGRGNGYTFGSGTRLTVV.

The gene calls are TRBV7-2 and TRBJ1-2, with D hard to call. Trimming took 8 bases from V and 8 from J, leaving 30 bases between them. Looked up from germline, CDR1 is SGHTA and CDR2 is FQGNSA. The CDR3 covers 17 residues. In DNA form, the CDR3 reads TGTGCCAGCGAACCTGATTCGGGCCGCGTGGGAGTTGACGGCTACACCTTC. Its translation is CASEPDSGRVGVDGYTF.